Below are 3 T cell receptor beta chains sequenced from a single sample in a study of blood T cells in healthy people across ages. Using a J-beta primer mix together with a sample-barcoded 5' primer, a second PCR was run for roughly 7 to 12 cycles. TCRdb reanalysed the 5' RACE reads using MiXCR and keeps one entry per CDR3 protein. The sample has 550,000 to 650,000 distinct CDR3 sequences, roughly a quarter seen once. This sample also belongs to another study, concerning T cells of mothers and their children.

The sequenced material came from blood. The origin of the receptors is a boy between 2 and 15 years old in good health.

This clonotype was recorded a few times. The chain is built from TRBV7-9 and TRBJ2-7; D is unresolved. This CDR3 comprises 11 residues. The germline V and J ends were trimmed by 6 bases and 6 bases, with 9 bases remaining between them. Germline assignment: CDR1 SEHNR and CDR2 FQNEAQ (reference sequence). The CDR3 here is CASRLTGEQYF. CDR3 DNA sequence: TGTGCCAGCAGATTAACGGGCGAGCAGTACTTC.

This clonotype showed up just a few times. CDR3: CASKPGGSGELFF. DNA for the CDR3: TGTGCCAGCAAACCAGGGGGTTCCGGGGAGCTGTTTTTT. The chain is built from TRBV12-3 or TRBV12-4 and TRBJ2-2, with 7 bases identical to TRBD1. After removal of 7 bases from V and 6 bases from J, the junction contained 5 bases not matched to a gene. The CDR3 loop spans 13 amino acids.

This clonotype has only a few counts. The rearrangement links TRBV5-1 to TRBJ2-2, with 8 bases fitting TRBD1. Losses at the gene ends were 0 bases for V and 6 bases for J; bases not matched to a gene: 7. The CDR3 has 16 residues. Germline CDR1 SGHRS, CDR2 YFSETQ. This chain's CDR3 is CASSLAGQAPAGELFF. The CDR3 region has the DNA TGCGCCAGCAGCTTGGCGGGACAGGCCCCAGCCGGGGAGCTGTTTTTT. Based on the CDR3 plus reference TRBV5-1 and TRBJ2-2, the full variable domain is KAGVTQTPRYLIKTRGQQVTLSCSPISGHRSVSWYQQTPGQGLQFLFEYFSETQRNKGNFPGRFSGRQFSNSRSEMNVSTLELGDSALYLCASSLAGQAPAGELFFGEGSRLTVL.